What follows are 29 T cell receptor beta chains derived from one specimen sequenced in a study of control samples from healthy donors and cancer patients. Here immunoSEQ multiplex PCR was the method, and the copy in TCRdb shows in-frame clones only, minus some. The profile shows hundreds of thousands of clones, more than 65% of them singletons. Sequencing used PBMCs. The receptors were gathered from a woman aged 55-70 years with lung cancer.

In DNA form, the CDR3 reads TGTGCCAGCAGCGCCGAGAGAGCCAGCGGGGAGACCCAGTACTTC. Protein: CASSAERASGETQYF. This rearrangement joins TRBV2 to TRBJ2-5; perhaps TRBD2 as D (6 bases). V lost 6 bases and J 5 bases, leaving 19 bases between the germline ends. Per the germline V gene, CDR1 is SNHLY and CDR2 is FYNNEI. The CDR3 is 15 amino acids.

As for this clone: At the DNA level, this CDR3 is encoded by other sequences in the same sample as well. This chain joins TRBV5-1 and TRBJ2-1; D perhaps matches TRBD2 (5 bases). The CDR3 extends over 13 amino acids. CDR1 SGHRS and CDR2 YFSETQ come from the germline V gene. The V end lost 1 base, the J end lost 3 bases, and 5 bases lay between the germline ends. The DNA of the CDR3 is TGCGCCAGCAGCTTGAGCGGCTACAATGAGCAGTTCTTC. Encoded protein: CASSLSGYNEQFF.

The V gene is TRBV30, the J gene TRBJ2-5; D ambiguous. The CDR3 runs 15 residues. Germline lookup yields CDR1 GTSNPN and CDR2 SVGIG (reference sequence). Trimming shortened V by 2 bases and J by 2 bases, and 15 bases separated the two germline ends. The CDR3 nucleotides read TGTGCCTGGAGTTCTGGGAACGGACGACAAGAGACCCAGTACTTC. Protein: CAWSSGNGRQETQYF.

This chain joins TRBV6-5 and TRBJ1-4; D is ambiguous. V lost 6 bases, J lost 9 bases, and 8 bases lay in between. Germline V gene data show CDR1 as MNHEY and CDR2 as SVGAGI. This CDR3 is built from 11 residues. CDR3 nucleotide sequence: TGTGCCAGCAGATCGACACAAAAACTGTTTTTT. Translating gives CASRSTQKLFF.

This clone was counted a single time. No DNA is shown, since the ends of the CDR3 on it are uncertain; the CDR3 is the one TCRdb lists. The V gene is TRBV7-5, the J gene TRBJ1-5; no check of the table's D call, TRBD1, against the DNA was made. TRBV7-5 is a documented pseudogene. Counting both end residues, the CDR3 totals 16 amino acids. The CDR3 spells CARSFGTGAANQPQHF.

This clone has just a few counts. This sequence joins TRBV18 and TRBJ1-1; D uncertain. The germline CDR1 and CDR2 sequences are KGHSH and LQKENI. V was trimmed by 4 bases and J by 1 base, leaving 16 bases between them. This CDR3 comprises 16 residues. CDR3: CASSQFTTGENTEAFF. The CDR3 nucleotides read TGTGCCAGCTCACAATTTACGACGGGAGAGAACACTGAAGCTTTCTTT. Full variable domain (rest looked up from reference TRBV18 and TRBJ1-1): NAGVMQNPRHLVRRRGQEARLRCSPMKGHSHVYWYRQLPEEGLKFMVYLQKENIIDESGMPKERFSAEFPKEGPSILRIQQVVRGDSAAYFCASSQFTTGENTEAFFGQGTRLTVV.

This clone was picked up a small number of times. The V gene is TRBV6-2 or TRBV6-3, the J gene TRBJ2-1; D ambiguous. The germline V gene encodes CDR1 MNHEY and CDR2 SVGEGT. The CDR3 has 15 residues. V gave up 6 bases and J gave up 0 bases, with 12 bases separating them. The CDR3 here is CASSLTDSSYNEQFF. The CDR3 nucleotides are TGTGCCAGCAGCCTTACTGATAGCTCCTACAATGAGCAGTTCTTC.

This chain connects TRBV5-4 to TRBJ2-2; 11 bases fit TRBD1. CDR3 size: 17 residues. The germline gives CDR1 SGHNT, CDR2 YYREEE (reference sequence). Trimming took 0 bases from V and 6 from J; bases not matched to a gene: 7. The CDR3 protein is CASSLGGQGARAGELFF. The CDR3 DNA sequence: TGTGCCAGCAGCTTGGGAGGACAGGGGGCGCGTGCCGGGGAGCTGTTTTTT.

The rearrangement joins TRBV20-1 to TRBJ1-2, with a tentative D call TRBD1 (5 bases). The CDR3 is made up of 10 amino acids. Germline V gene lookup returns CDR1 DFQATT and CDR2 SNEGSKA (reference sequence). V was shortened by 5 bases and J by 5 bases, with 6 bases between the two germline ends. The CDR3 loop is CSAAGYGYTF. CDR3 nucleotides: TGCAGTGCTGCAGGGTATGGCTACACCTTC.

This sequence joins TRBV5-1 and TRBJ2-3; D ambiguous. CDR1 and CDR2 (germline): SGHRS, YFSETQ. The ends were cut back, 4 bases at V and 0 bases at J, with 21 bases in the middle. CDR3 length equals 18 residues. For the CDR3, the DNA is TGCGCCAGCAGCGCAAGACCCGTGAGTTCGGTTAGCACAGATACGCAGTATTTT. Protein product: CASSARPVSSVSTDTQYF.

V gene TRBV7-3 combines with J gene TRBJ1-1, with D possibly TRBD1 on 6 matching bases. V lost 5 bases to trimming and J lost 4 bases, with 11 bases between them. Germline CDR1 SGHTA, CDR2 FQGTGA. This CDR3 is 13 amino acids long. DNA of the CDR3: TGTGCCAGCAGCCCAGGGGTGAGCACTGAAGCTTTCTTT. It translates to CASSPGVSTEAFF.

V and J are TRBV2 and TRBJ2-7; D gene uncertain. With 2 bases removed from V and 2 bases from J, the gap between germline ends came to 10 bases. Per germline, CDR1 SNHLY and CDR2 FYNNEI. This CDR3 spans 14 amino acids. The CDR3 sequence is CASSERRSTYEQYF. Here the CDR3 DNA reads TGTGCCAGCAGTGAAAGGCGGTCCACCTACGAGCAGTACTTC.

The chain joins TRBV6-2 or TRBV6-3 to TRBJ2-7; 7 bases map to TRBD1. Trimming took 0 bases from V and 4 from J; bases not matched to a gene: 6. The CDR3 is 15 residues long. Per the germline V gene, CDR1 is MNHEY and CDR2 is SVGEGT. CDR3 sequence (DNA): TGTGCCAGCAGTTACTCGATACAGGGGCAATACGAGCAGTACTTC. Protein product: CASSYSIQGQYEQYF.

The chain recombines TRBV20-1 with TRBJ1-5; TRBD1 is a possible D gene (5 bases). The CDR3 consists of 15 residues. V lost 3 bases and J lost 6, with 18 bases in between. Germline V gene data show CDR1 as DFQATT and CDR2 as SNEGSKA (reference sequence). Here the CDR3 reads CSASSGARGSQPQHF. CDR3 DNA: TGCAGTGCTAGTAGTGGGGCGCGAGGCTCTCAGCCCCAGCATTTT.

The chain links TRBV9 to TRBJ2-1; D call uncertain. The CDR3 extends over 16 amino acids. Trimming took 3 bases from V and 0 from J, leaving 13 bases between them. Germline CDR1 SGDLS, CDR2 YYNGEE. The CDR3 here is CASSADSTSSYNEQFF. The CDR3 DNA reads TGTGCCAGCAGCGCAGACTCGACAAGCTCCTACAATGAGCAGTTCTTC.

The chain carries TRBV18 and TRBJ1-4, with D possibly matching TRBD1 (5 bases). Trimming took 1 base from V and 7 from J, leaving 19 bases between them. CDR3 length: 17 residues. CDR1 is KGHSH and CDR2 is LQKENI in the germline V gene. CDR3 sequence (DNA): TGTGCCAGCTCACCACGTACCGCAGGGATGGGCGGTGAAAAACTGTTTTTT. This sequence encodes CASSPRTAGMGGEKLFF.

The CDR3 sequence: CSASPSTGGHQPQHF. As DNA, the CDR3 is TGCAGTGCTAGTCCCAGTACAGGGGGGCACCAGCCCCAGCATTTT. This chain connects TRBV20-1 to TRBJ1-5, with 8 bases fitting TRBD1. V gave up 3 bases and J gave up 7 bases; unmatched junction bases: 11. The CDR3 is made up of 15 amino acids. Germline assignment: CDR1 DFQATT and CDR2 SNEGSKA (reference sequence).

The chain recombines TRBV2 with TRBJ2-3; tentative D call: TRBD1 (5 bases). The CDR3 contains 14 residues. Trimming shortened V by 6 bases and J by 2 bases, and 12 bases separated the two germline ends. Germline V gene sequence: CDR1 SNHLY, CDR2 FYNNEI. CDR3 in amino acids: CASRPRQYTDTQYF. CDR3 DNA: TGTGCCAGCAGGCCTCGACAGTACACAGATACGCAGTATTTT.

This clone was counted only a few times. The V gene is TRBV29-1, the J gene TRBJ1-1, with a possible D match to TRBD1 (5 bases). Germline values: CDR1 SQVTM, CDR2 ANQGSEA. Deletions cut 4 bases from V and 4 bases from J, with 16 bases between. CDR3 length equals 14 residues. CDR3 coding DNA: TGCAGCGTTGCGGGTGGAGGGGTGGTCACTGAAGCTTTCTTT. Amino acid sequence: CSVAGGGVVTEAFF. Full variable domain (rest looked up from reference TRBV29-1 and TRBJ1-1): SAVISQKPSRDICQRGTSLTIQCQVDSQVTMMFWYRQQPGQSLTLIATANQGSEATYESGFVIDKFPISRPNLTFSTLTVSNMSPEDSSIYLCSVAGGGVVTEAFFGQGTRLTVV.

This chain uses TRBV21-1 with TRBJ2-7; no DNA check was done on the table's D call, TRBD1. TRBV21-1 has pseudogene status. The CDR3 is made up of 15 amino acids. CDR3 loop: CASSKGDRASYEQYF. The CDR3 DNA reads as TGTGCCAGCAGCAAAGGGGACAGGGCATCCTACGAGCAGTACTTC.

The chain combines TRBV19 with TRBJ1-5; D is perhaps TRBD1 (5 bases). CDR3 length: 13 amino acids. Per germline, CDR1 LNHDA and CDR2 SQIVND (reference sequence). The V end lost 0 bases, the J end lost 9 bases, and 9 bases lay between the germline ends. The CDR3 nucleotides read TGTGCCAGTAGTATAGATCGGGGACGGCCCCAGCATTTT. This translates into CASSIDRGRPQHF.

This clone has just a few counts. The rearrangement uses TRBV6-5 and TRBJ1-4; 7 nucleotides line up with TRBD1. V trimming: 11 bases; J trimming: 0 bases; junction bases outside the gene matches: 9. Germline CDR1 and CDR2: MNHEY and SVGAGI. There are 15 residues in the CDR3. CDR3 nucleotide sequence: TGTGCCTCCCAAGCGGGGACAGCAACTAATGAAAAACTGTTTTTT. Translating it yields CASQAGTATNEKLFF.

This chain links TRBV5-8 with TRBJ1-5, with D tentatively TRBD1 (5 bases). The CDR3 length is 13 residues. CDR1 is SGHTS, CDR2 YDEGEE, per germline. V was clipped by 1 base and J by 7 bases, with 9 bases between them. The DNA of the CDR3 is TGTGCCAGCAGCTTGAACAGGCAACAGCCCCAGCATTTT. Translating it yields CASSLNRQQPQHF. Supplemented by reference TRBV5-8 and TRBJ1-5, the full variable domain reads EAGVTQSPTHLIKTRGQQATLRCSPISGHTSVYWYQQALGLGLQFLLWYDEGEERNRGNFPPRFSGRQFPNYSSELNVNALELEDSALYLCASSLNRQQPQHFGDGTRLSIL.

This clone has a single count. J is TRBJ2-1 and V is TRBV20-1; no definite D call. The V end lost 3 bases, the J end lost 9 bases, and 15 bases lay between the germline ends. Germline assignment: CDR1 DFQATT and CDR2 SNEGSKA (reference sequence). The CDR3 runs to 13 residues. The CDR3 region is CSASSPLGPEQFF. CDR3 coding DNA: TGCAGTGCTAGTTCTCCCCTTGGCCCTGAGCAGTTCTTC.

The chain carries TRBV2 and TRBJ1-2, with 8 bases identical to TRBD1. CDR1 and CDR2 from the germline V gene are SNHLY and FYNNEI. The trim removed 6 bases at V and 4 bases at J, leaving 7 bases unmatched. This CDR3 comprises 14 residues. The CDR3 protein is CASRTTGEGYGYTF. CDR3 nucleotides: TGTGCCAGCAGAACGACAGGGGAGGGCTATGGCTACACCTTC. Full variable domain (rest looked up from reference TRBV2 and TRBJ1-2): EPEVTQTPSHQVTQMGQEVILRCVPISNHLYFYWYRQILGQKVEFLVSFYNNEISEKSEIFDDQFSVERPDGSNFTLKIRSTKLEDSAMYFCASRTTGEGYGYTFGSGTRLTVV.

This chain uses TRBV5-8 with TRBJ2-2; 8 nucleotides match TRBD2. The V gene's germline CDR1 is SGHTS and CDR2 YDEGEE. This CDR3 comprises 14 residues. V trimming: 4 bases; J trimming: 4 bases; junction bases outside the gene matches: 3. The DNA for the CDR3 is TGTGCCAGCAGCACCGGACTAGCCACCGGGGAGCTGTTTTTT. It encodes CASSTGLATGELFF.

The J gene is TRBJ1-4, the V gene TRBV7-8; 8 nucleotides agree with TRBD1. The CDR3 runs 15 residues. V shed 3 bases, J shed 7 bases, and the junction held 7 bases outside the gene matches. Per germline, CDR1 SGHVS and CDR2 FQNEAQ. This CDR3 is CASSFDAGTGEKLFF. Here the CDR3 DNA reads TGTGCCAGCAGCTTCGACGCCGGGACAGGTGAAAAACTGTTTTTT.

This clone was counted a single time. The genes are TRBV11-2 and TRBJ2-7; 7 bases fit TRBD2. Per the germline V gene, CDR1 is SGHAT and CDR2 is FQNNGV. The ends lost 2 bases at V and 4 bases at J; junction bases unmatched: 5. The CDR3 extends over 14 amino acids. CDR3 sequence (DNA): TGTGCCAGCAGCTTAACGCGGGAGAGTTACGAGCAGTACTTC. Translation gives CASSLTRESYEQYF.

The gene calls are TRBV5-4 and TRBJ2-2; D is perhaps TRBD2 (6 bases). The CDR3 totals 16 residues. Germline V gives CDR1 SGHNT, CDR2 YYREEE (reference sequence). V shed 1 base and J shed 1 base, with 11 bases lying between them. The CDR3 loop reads CASSLSDSGNTGELFF. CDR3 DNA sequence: TGTGCCAGCAGCTTGTCCGATAGCGGGAACACCGGGGAGCTGTTTTTT.